Given below is one T cell receptor (beta chain) in context. The age range of participants was about 18 to 100 years, with residence in some 25 US areas. Within 2 weeks before study entry, exposed participants met a COVID-19 case. Only in-frame clones appear in the TCRdb table, and some are missing; sequencing was by immunoSEQ multiplex PCR. Among 220,000 or so clones listed, about 87% were seen once. This specimen belongs to a study of blood T cell repertoires in COVID-19. The CDR3 has 14 residues. Germline V gene sequence: CDR1 ENHRY, CDR2 SYGVKD. V was cut by 7 bases and J by 0 bases, with 12 bases left in between.

The chain combines TRBV10-3 with TRBJ1-2; D possibly corresponds to TRBD1 (5 bases). This receptor was taken from a man aged 50 to 59 who had been exposed to COVID-19. Material for sequencing was PBMCs or T cells enriched from blood (not recorded which). This CDR3 is CAITPTESNYGYTF. CDR3 in DNA: TGTGCCATCACCCCGACAGAATCTAACTATGGCTACACCTTC.